The 18 T cell receptor beta chains given below trace back to one sample, sequenced in a study of cytomegalovirus exposure and HLA in healthy donors (dated by TCRdb to 2016 to 2017). Library preparation was by the immunoSEQ multiplex PCR assay. The multiplex PCR relied on a mix of 60 forward primers for TCR Vbeta segments and 13 reverse primers for TCR Jbeta segments. As stored in TCRdb, this immuneACCESS dataset retains in-frame rearrangements with V and J assigned. A fraction of the clones does not appear; measured against another copy, unresolved V genes explain less than half of the discrepancy, and the remainder lacks a known reason. Across this sample there are about 100,000 clones, with around three quarters seen only once. The ten largest clones take up under 5% of the sample. What was sequenced was PBMCs. The receptors originated from a woman between 50 and 59 years old in good health and CMV-seropositive.

This chain joins TRBV5-1 and TRBJ2-7, with 8 bases matching TRBD2. Germline V CDR1 and CDR2: SGHRS, YFSETQ. The CDR3 length is 15 residues. The V gene end was trimmed by 5 bases and the J gene end by 7 bases; junction bases not matched to a gene: 14. CDR3 sequence (DNA): TGCGCCAGCAGTGGTGACTCGGCGGGGGGTCGTGAGCAGTACTTC. Amino acids: CASSGDSAGGREQYF.

This rearrangement joins TRBV7-3 to TRBJ1-1; TRBD1 matches at 11 bases. The CDR3 length is 17 residues. CDR1 is SGHTA and CDR2 is FQGTGA in the germline V gene. Germline trimming cut 2 bases from V and 0 bases from J; bases unmatched to any gene: 5. CDR3 bases: TGTGCCAGCAGCTTAGTTGGGACAGGGGGGATGAACACTGAAGCTTTCTTT. It yields the protein CASSLVGTGGMNTEAFF.

In its sample, this clone was seen a few times. The chain uses TRBV7-6 and TRBJ2-3, with a possible D match to TRBD2 (7 bases). V was clipped by 2 bases and J by 3 bases, with 21 bases between them. Germline-derived CDR1 and CDR2 are SGHVS and FNYEAQ. This CDR3 has 18 residues. This chain's CDR3 is CASSLLHPQGRDTDTQYF. In DNA form, the CDR3 reads TGTGCCAGCAGCTTACTCCACCCCCAGGGGAGGGATACAGATACGCAGTATTTT.

The chain combines TRBV4-1 with TRBJ1-2, with a tentative D call TRBD1 (6 bases). V was trimmed by 0 bases and J by 5 bases, leaving 13 bases between them. The CDR3 has 15 residues. CDR1 and CDR2 (germline): MGHRA, YSYEKL. This CDR3 reads CASSQDKGGGYGYTF. In DNA, the CDR3 is TGCGCCAGCAGCCAAGATAAAGGGGGTGGTTATGGCTACACCTTC.

The rearrangement uses TRBV4-2 and TRBJ2-7; TRBD2 matches 11 bases. Germline CDR1 and CDR2: LGHNA and YNFKEQ. Germline trimming cut 1 base from V and 5 bases from J; bases unmatched to any gene: 4. The CDR3 has 15 residues. The CDR3 coding sequence is TGTGCCAGCAGCCAAGCAACTAGCGGGAGAAACGAGCAGTACTTC. As protein: CASSQATSGRNEQYF.

This sequence joins TRBV2 and TRBJ1-4, with no clear D. Germline CDR1 is SNHLY and CDR2 is FYNNEI. Trimming cost V 7 bases and J 5 bases, with 17 bases left between them. This CDR3 is 15 amino acids long. The CDR3 DNA reads as TGTGCCAGCACCCCGACGGATGGGCCCAATGAAAAACTGTTTTTT. Translation gives CASTPTDGPNEKLFF.

The V gene is TRBV7-2, the J gene TRBJ1-1, with D maybe TRBD1 (5 bases). Germline assignment: CDR1 SGHTA and CDR2 FQGNSA. CDR3 length: 13 amino acids. V shed 1 base and J shed 13 bases, with 16 bases lying between them. The DNA of the CDR3 is TGTGCCAGCAGCTTAGAGACTCAGGGCTATGGTTTCTTT. Residues: CASSLETQGYGFF.

The chain is built from TRBV5-8 and TRBJ1-4, with 11 bases identical to TRBD1. V gave up 4 bases and J gave up 8 bases; unmatched junction bases: 7. The CDR3 has 15 amino acids. Germline V gene lookup returns CDR1 SGHTS and CDR2 YDEGEE. The CDR3 reads CASSGGQGVKEKLFF. The CDR3 region has the DNA TGTGCCAGCAGCGGGGGACAGGGGGTAAAGGAAAAACTGTTTTTT. Full variable domain (outside the CDR3, taken from reference TRBV5-8 and TRBJ1-4): EAGVTQSPTHLIKTRGQQATLRCSPISGHTSVYWYQQALGLGLQFLLWYDEGEERNRGNFPPRFSGRQFPNYSSELNVNALELEDSALYLCASSGGQGVKEKLFFGSGTQLSVL.

The chain is built from TRBV19 and TRBJ2-7; the D gene is possibly TRBD1 (6 bases). Looked up from germline, CDR1 is LNHDA and CDR2 is SQIVND (reference sequence). V dropped 0 bases and J dropped 2 bases, with 8 bases sitting between them. The CDR3 is made up of 14 amino acids. This chain's CDR3 is CASSIEGHPYEQYF. The CDR3 DNA reads as TGTGCCAGTAGTATAGAGGGACACCCCTACGAGCAGTACTTC. The full variable domain, completed using reference TRBV19 and TRBJ2-7, is DGGITQSPKYLFRKEGQNVTLSCEQNLNHDAMYWYRQDPGQGLRLIYYSQIVNDFQKGDIAEGYSVSREKKESFPLTVTSAQKNPTAFYLCASSIEGHPYEQYFGPGTRLTVT.

This clone was detected a few times. CDR3 sequence (DNA): TGTGCCAGCAGCTCCACAGGGAGCTACGAGCAGTACTTC. Amino acid sequence: CASSSTGSYEQYF. The chain joins TRBV5-4 to TRBJ2-7; tentative D call: TRBD1 (6 bases). The V end lost 3 bases, the J end lost 3 bases, and 10 bases lay between the germline ends. The CDR3 extends over 13 amino acids. Germline lookup yields CDR1 SGHNT and CDR2 YYREEE (reference sequence).

The chain uses TRBV7-8 and TRBJ2-6; TRBD2 might be the D (5 bases). This CDR3 has 19 residues. V was trimmed by 7 bases and J by 0 bases, leaving 22 bases between them. Germline CDR1 reads SGHVS; CDR2 reads FQNEAQ. The CDR3 coding sequence is TGTGCCAGCACCTCCGCGGCAGCGGCCGCTTACTCTGGGGCCAACGTCCTGACTTTC. It is translated as CASTSAAAAAYSGANVLTF.

V is TRBV2 and J is TRBJ1-5, with D tentatively TRBD1 (5 bases). Per germline, CDR1 SNHLY and CDR2 FYNNEI. The V end lost 4 bases, the J end lost 6 bases, and 13 bases lay between the germline ends. The CDR3 totals 14 residues. Here the CDR3 DNA reads TGTGCCAGCAGTGCCAGGGTTTACGGTCAGCCCCAGCATTTT. Its protein is CASSARVYGQPQHF. Full variable domain (remainder filled in from reference TRBV2 and TRBJ1-5): EPEVTQTPSHQVTQMGQEVILRCVPISNHLYFYWYRQILGQKVEFLVSFYNNEISEKSEIFDDQFSVERPDGSNFTLKIRSTKLEDSAMYFCASSARVYGQPQHFGDGTRLSIL.

The V call is TRBV5-8, the J call TRBJ2-5; 11 nucleotides align to TRBD2. Germline CDR1 and CDR2: SGHTS and YDEGEE. The CDR3 is made up of 16 amino acids. The ends lost 0 bases at V and 7 bases at J; junction bases unmatched: 8. The CDR3 nucleotides read TGTGCCAGCAGCTTGGGTTCCCTAGCGGGGGGTGGGACCCAGTACTTC. Its translation: CASSLGSLAGGGTQYF.

This clone was detected once. At one boundary the junction diverges from the germline segment, which might be a read error. The chain uses TRBV7-9 and TRBJ1-1; weak D call: TRBD1 (5 bases). The CDR3 is made up of 12 amino acids. Germline CDR1 reads SEHNR; CDR2 reads FQNEAQ (reference sequence). CDR3 sequence reads: CSSSSQVAEAFF. The DNA for the CDR3 is TGTTCCAGCAGCTCACAGGTTGCTGAAGCTTTCTTT.

The chain is built from TRBV4-1 and TRBJ1-1, with D possibly TRBD1 on 5 matching bases. The length of the CDR3 is 11 residues. Trimming took off 3 bases at V and 9 bases at J, with 8 bases between the two ends. Germline loops: CDR1 MGHRA, CDR2 YSYEKL. The CDR3 DNA is TGCGCCAGCAGCCATGCAGGGCAAGCTTTCTTT. Translated: CASSHAGQAFF.

The chain is built from TRBV19 and TRBJ2-6; D uncertain. Per the germline V gene, CDR1 is LNHDA and CDR2 is SQIVND (reference sequence). V was cut by 2 bases and J by 0 bases, with 17 bases left in between. The CDR3 has 19 residues. In DNA form, the CDR3 reads TGTGCCAGTAGTATACGGTCGCAGCTCCCTAGCTCTGGGGCCAACGTCCTGACTTTC. Amino acids: CASSIRSQLPSSGANVLTF. The full variable domain, with the rest looked up from reference TRBV19 and TRBJ2-6, is DGGITQSPKYLFRKEGQNVTLSCEQNLNHDAMYWYRQDPGQGLRLIYYSQIVNDFQKGDIAEGYSVSREKKESFPLTVTSAQKNPTAFYLCASSIRSQLPSSGANVLTFGAGSRLTVL.

This chain uses TRBV7-9 with TRBJ1-1, with D hard to call. In germline, CDR1 is SEHNR, CDR2 FQNEAQ (reference sequence). The CDR3 covers 12 residues. Between the trimmed V and J ends, which lost 3 bases and 11 bases, there was a span of 13 bases. CDR3 sequence: CASSFTVSAAFF. CDR3 sequence (DNA): TGTGCCAGCAGCTTCACCGTCTCCGCGGCTTTCTTT.

This chain uses TRBV30 with TRBJ1-1; the D gene is possibly TRBD1 (6 bases). The CDR3 runs to 14 residues. V was pared by 3 bases and J by 0 bases, with 11 bases between. CDR1 is GTSNPN and CDR2 is SVGIG in the germline V gene (reference sequence). As DNA, the CDR3 is TGTGCCTGGAGGAATGGACAGATGAACACTGAAGCTTTCTTT. Its translation is CAWRNGQMNTEAFF.